This T cell receptor (beta chain) was retrieved from a study of blood T cell repertoires in COVID-19. Study-wide context: Material from acute and convalescent COVID-19 was sourced from the United States, Italy and Spain.

Germline CDR1 and CDR2: MNHEY and SVGAGI. The V end was cut by 7 bases, the J end by 5 bases, with 20 bases between. The CDR3 has 15 amino acids. In the original processing: Estimation of nucleated cell counts relied on the amplification of reference gene primers. Repertoires were generated with immunoSEQ multiplex PCR, while TCRdb's copy carries only in-frame clones and drops some. For V, J and clone size, that table is used; D and trimming come from the DNA. The repertoire includes about 270,000 clones, roughly 86% of them detected once, and approximately 10% sits in the top ten. The receptor's source is a man between 35 and 55 years old with active or convalescent COVID-19. Input material: peripheral blood. The J gene is TRBJ1-1, the V gene TRBV6-5; TRBD1 is a possible D gene (5 bases). In DNA, the CDR3 is TGTGCCAGCACAACCGGTGGGGCGTGGGATACTGAAGCTTTCTTT. The encoded protein is CASTTGGAWDTEAFF.